The present T cell receptor beta chain was sequenced within a study of response to subunit inactivated influenza vaccine. Points from the study as a whole: New T cells are recruited in small numbers by each seasonal influenza vaccination, according to the authors' suggestion.

In TCRdb, the RT-PCR reads were re-called with MiXCR into one record per CDR3 protein. The sample comprises some 800,000 distinct CDR3 sequences, 21% of which are singletons, and approximately 10% rests with the top ten. V gave up 4 bases and J gave up 2 bases, with 10 bases separating them. CDR1 and CDR2 from the germline V gene are SGHRS and YFSETQ. The CDR3 runs 13 residues. In its sample, this clonotype was seen a few times. Antigen unknown. This sample comprised PBMCs from blood, obtained about 5 days after vaccination. The J gene is TRBJ2-7, the V gene TRBV5-1, with D possibly matching TRBD2 (5 bases). This receptor was taken from a man between 50 and 59 years old who received an inactivated influenza vaccine. This CDR3 is CASSTDGTYEQYF. The DNA for the CDR3 is TGCGCCAGCAGCACGGACGGGACCTACGAGCAGTACTTC.